This TCR beta chain was sequenced for a study of glioma-infiltrating T cells after dendritic cell vaccination. Measured with immunoSEQ multiplex PCR; TCRdb has only the in-frame clones, and not every one. Of tens of thousands of clones listed, roughly 80% are singletons. Time point: after dendritic cell vaccination, including at tumor progression/relapse. This CDR3 is built from 15 residues. Germline-derived CDR1 and CDR2 are SQVTM and ANQGSEA. J was trimmed by 0 bases and V by 1 base; bases with no gene match: 1. This chain connects TRBV29-1 to TRBJ2-5; 11 bases line up with TRBD2. The receptor was derived from a human donor with glioblastoma. Sample: blood, taken after dendritic cell vaccination. CDR3 residues: CSVEGLAGHQETQYF. DNA for the CDR3: TGCAGCGTTGAAGGACTAGCGGGACACCAAGAGACCCAGTACTTC.